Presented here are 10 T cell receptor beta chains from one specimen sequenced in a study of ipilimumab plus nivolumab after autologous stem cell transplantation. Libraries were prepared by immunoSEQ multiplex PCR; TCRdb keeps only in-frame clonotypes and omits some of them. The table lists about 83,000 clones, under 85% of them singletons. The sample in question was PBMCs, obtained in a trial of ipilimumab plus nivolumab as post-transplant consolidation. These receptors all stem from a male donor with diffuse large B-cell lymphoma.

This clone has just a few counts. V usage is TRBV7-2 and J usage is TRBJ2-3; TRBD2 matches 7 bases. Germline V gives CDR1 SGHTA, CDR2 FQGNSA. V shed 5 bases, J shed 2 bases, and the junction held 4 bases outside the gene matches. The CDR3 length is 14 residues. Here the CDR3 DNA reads TGTGCCAGCAGCCCAGCGGGGTTCACAGATACGCAGTATTTT. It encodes CASSPAGFTDTQYF.

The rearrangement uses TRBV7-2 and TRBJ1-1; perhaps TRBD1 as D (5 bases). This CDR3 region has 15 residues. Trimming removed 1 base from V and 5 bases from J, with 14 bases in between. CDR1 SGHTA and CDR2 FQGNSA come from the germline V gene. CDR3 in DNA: TGTGCCAGCAGCTTAGGCGGGGGTTCGCGGACTGAAGCTTTCTTT. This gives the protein CASSLGGGSRTEAFF.

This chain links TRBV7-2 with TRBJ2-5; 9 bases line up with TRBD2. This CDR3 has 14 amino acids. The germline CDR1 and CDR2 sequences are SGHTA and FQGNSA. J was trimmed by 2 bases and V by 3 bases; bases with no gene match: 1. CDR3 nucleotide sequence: TGTGCCAGCAGCTTTGCGGGGGGGCAAGAGACCCAGTACTTC. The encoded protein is CASSFAGGQETQYF.

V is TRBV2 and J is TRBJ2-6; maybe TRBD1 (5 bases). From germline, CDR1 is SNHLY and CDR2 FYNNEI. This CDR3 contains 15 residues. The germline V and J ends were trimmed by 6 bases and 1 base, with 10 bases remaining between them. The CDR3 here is CASSPGLSGANVLTF. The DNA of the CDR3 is TGTGCCAGCAGCCCAGGGCTTTCTGGGGCCAACGTCCTGACTTTC.

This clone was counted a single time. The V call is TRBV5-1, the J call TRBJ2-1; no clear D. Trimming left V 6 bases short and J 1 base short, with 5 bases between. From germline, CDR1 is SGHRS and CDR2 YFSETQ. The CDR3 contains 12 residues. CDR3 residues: CASKGSYNEQFF. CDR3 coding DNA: TGCGCCAGCAAAGGGTCCTACAATGAGCAGTTCTTC.

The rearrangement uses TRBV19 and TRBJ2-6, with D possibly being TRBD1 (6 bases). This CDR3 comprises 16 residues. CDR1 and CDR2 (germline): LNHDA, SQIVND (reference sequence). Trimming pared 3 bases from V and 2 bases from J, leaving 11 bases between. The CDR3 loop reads CASSMAGATGANVLTF. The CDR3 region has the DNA TGTGCCAGTAGTATGGCAGGGGCGACTGGGGCCAACGTCCTGACTTTC.

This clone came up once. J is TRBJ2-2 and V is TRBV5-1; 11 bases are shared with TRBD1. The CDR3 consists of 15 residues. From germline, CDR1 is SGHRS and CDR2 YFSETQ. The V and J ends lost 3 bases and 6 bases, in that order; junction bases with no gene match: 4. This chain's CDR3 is CASSSGQGAPGELFF. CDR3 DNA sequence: TGCGCCAGCAGCTCAGGACAGGGGGCTCCCGGGGAGCTGTTTTTT. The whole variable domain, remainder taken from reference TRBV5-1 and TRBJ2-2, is KAGVTQTPRYLIKTRGQQVTLSCSPISGHRSVSWYQQTPGQGLQFLFEYFSETQRNKGNFPGRFSGRQFSNSRSEMNVSTLELGDSALYLCASSSGQGAPGELFFGEGSRLTVL.

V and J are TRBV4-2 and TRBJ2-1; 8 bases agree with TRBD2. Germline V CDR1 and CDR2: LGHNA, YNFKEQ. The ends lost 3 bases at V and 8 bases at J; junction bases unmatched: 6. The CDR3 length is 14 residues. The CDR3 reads CASSQSDGGDEQFF. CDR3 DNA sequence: TGTGCCAGCAGCCAGAGTGACGGGGGGGATGAGCAGTTCTTC.

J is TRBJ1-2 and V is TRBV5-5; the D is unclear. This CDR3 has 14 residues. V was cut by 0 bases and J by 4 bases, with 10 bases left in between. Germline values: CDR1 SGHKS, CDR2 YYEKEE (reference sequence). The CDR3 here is CASSLANRGYGYTF. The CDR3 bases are TGTGCCAGCAGCTTGGCCAACCGGGGCTATGGCTACACCTTC.

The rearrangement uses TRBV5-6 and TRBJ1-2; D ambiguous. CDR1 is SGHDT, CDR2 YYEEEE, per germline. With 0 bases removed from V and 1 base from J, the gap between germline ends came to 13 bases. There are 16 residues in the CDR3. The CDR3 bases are TGTGCCAGCAGCTTGGCCTCGGTTTTATTTAACTATGGCTACACCTTC. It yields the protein CASSLASVLFNYGYTF.